Shown below are 11 T cell receptor beta chains from a single sample sequenced in a study of beta chain features in type 1 diabetes. These receptors have no identified antigens. Expressed TCRB transcripts were sequenced after all isolated RNA was converted to cDNA. Sequencing was performed with immunoSEQ multiplex PCR; in TCRdb, only in-frame clones are kept and a portion is missing. Counted here are 120,000 or so clones, 15% to 20% occurring once; the ten biggest clones make up about 2.1%. Notes on the study in general: Moderately but significantly shorter TCRB CDR3s were found in Type 1 diabetes patients in all four CD4+ subsets.

The sample comprised central memory CD4+ T cells from blood. The origin of the receptors is a man aged 25-40 years with type 1 diabetes.

This clone was seen a few times. This chain connects TRBV9 to TRBJ1-1, with D unresolved. CDR1 and CDR2 from the germline V gene are SGDLS and YYNGEE. Trimming shortened V by 4 bases and J by 2 bases, and 9 bases separated the two germline ends. This CDR3 has 13 amino acids. Here the CDR3 reads CASSPTTNTEAFF. CDR3 coding DNA: TGTGCCAGCAGCCCGACTACTAACACTGAAGCTTTCTTT.

This clone was picked up a small number of times. V gene TRBV6-5 combines with J gene TRBJ1-1, with D maybe TRBD1 (6 bases). V lost 2 bases and J 3 bases, leaving 10 bases between the germline ends. The CDR3 length is 14 residues. Germline V CDR1 and CDR2: MNHEY, SVGAGI. Here the CDR3 DNA reads TGTGCCAGCAGTTACCAGGGGTTGGACACTGAAGCTTTCTTT. Protein sequence: CASSYQGLDTEAFF.

This clone was observed a few times. J is TRBJ2-1 and V is TRBV5-6; the D gene is possibly TRBD1 (7 bases). In germline, CDR1 is SGHDT, CDR2 YYEEEE. The V end was cut by 0 bases, the J end by 6 bases, with 13 bases between. CDR3 length: 15 residues. The CDR3 DNA sequence: TGTGCCAGCAGCTTGGTTGTTCAGGGGGGCAATGAGCAGTTCTTC. Its translation is CASSLVVQGGNEQFF.

The J gene is TRBJ2-3, the V gene TRBV5-4; TRBD1 aligns across 8 bases. The trim removed 4 bases at V and 6 bases at J, leaving 10 bases unmatched. Germline lookup yields CDR1 SGHNT and CDR2 YYREEE (reference sequence). The CDR3 loop spans 15 amino acids. The CDR3 region is CASSPGQGQGDTQYF. DNA for the CDR3: TGTGCCAGCAGCCCTGGACAGGGCCAAGGGGATACGCAGTATTTT.

This sequence joins TRBV14 and TRBJ2-5, with D possibly being TRBD1 (6 bases). Germline V gene data show CDR1 as SGHDN and CDR2 as FVKESK. The CDR3 sequence is 16 residues long. V shed 3 bases and J shed 5 bases, with 19 bases lying between them. The DNA for the CDR3 is TGTGCCAGCAGCCACACTGTGGGGGCCGCCCTGGAGACCCAGTACTTC. It encodes CASSHTVGAALETQYF. The full variable domain, rest sourced from reference TRBV14 and TRBJ2-5, is EAGVTQFPSHSVIEKGQTVTLRCDPISGHDNLYWYRRVMGKEIKFLLHFVKESKQDESGMPNNRFLAERTGGTYSTLKVQPAELEDSGVYFCASSHTVGAALETQYFGPGTRLLVL.

Relative to its sample, this clone is medium-sized. This sequence joins TRBV5-1 and TRBJ2-3; the match to TRBD2 covers 9 bases. The germline V gene encodes CDR1 SGHRS and CDR2 YFSETQ. This CDR3 is built from 16 residues. The J segment lost 4 bases and the V segment lost 2 bases, leaving 8 bases of the junction unmatched. DNA for the CDR3: TGCGCCAGCAGCTTTAAGCTGAGCGGGGGGCCAGATACGCAGTATTTT. Its protein product is CASSFKLSGGPDTQYF.

A few counts support this clone. The gene calls are TRBV19 and TRBJ1-5, with 7 bases matching TRBD1. V lost 3 bases, J lost 2 bases, and 4 bases stayed unmatched. This CDR3 is built from 15 residues. Germline V gene data show CDR1 as LNHDA and CDR2 as SQIVND (reference sequence). DNA of the CDR3: TGTGCCAGTAGTATTAAAGGGGGCGGCAATCAGCCCCAGCATTTT. It codes for CASSIKGGGNQPQHF.

The gene calls are TRBV5-1 and TRBJ2-7, with a weak D call TRBD2 (5 bases). In germline, CDR1 is SGHRS, CDR2 YFSETQ. CDR3 length: 14 amino acids. V shed 5 bases and J shed 2 bases, with 14 bases lying between them. The CDR3 bases are TGCGCCAGCAGGGTCTCAGGACTGACCTACGAGCAGTACTTC. Translated, it gives CASRVSGLTYEQYF. Complete variable domain (other parts from reference TRBV5-1 and TRBJ2-7): KAGVTQTPRYLIKTRGQQVTLSCSPISGHRSVSWYQQTPGQGLQFLFEYFSETQRNKGNFPGRFSGRQFSNSRSEMNVSTLELGDSALYLCASRVSGLTYEQYFGPGTRLTVT.

This clone came up a few times. V is TRBV4-3 and J is TRBJ2-5, with D tentatively TRBD2 (6 bases). Germline V gene sequence: CDR1 LGHNA, CDR2 YSLEER. This CDR3 spans 15 amino acids. Trimming cost V 1 base and J 10 bases, with 19 bases left between them. CDR3 in DNA: TGCGCCAGCAGCCAAGTTGGGGGGTTCGGAAGACGCCAGTACTTC. Residues: CASSQVGGFGRRQYF.

The chain has TRBV4-3 and TRBJ2-1; 7 positions agree with TRBD2. Per germline, CDR1 LGHNA and CDR2 YSLEER. V shed 1 base and J 5 bases; nucleotides not matched to a gene: 8. This CDR3 has 16 amino acids. CDR3 in amino acids: CASSQGAGLTNNEQFF. CDR3 DNA: TGCGCCAGCAGCCAAGGTGCGGGACTAACTAACAATGAGCAGTTCTTC.

This clone has a handful of counts. This chain uses TRBV11-3 with TRBJ2-3; no clear D gene. CDR3 size: 14 residues. Looked up from germline, CDR1 is SGHNT and CDR2 is YENEEA. Trimming shortened V by 6 bases and J by 1 base, and 11 bases separated the two germline ends. The CDR3, as DNA: TGTGCCAGCAGGGCCGCCATGGGCACAGATACGCAGTATTTT. Protein sequence: CASRAAMGTDTQYF.